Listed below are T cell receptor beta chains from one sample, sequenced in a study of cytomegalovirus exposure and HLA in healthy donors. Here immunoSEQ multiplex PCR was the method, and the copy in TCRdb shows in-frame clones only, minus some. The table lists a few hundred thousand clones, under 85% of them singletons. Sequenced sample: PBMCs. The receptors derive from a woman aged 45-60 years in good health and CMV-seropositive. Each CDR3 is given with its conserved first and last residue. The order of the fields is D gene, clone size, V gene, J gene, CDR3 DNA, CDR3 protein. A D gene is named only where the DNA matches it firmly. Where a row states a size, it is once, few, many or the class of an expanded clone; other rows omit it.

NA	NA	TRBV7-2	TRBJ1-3	TGTGCCAGCAGCTTAGGCAGTCGCTCTGGAAACACCATATATTTT	CASSLGSRSGNTIYF
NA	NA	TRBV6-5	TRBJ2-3	TGTGCCAGCAGTTACCGGGTGGGCACAGATACGCAGTATTTT	CASSYRVGTDTQYF
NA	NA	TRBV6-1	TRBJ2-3	TGTGCCAGCAGCTTACGTCCGGGCACAGATACGCAGTATTTT	CASSLRPGTDTQYF
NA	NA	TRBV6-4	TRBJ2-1	TGTGCCAGCAGACTAACCGGGACTCAGAACAATGAGCAGTTCTTC	CASRLTGTQNNEQFF
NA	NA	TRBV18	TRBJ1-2	TGTGCCAGCTCCCAGACAGTTAACTATGGCTACACCTTC	CASSQTVNYGYTF
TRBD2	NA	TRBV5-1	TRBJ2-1	TGCGCCAGCAGCTTGGTTGGGGGGGGGTACAATGAGCAGTTCTTC	CASSLVGGGYNEQFF
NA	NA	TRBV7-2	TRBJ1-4	TGTGCCAGCAGCTTATTTCAGGGAGGAAATGAAAAACTGTTTTTT	CASSLFQGGNEKLFF
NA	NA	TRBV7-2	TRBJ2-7	TGTGCCAGCAGCTCCATCTACGAGCAGTACTTC	CASSSIYEQYF
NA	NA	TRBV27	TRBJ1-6	TGTGCCAGCAGTTTATTGGGGACGGGGGGAATTTCCCTCCACTTT	CASSLLGTGGISLHF
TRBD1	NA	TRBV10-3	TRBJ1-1	TGTGCCATCAGAAGGACAGGGGAGGACACTGAAGCTTTCTTT	CAIRRTGEDTEAFF
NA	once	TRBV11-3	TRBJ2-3	TGTGCCAGCAGCTTAGGAGGGGGTACAGATACGCAGTATTTT	CASSLGGGTDTQYF
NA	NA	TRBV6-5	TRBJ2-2	TGTGCCGGTCTTTGGGGGGCCGGGGAGCTGTTTTTT	CAGLWGAGELFF
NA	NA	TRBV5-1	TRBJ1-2	TGCGCCAGCAGCGACCTTGGACAGTCTAACTATGGCTACACCTTC	CASSDLGQSNYGYTF
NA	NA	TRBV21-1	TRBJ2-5	TGTGCCAGCAGTCGGAAAGAAGCAACGACGGGACAGGGGTCCCAGTACTTC	CASSRKEATTGQGSQYF
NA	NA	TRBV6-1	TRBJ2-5	TGTGCCAGCAGGCAGGGTTGGGAGACCCAGTACTTC	CASRQGWETQYF
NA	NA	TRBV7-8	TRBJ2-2	TGTGCCAGCAGCCAAACCGACAGCCCCGGGGAGCTGTTTTTT	CASSQTDSPGELFF
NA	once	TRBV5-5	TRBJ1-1	TGTGCCAGCAGCTTGGTGGGCAGCCTGAACACTGAAGCTTTCTTT	CASSLVGSLNTEAFF
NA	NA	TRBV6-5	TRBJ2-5	TGTGCCAGCAGATCGGGCGGGGGCCTCCAAGAGACCCAGTACTTC	CASRSGGGLQETQYF
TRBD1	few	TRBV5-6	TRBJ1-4	TGTGCCAGCAGCTCCGGACAGGGATGGGCAACTAATGAAAAACTGTTTTTT	CASSSGQGWATNEKLFF
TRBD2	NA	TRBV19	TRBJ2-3	TGTGCCAGTAGTACCCGCGGGGGGACAGATACGCAGTATTTT	CASSTRGGTDTQYF
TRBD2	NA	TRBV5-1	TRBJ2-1	TGCGCCAGCAGCTTGTGGACTAGCGGGGGGGCCTATGAGCAGTTCTTC	CASSLWTSGGAYEQFF
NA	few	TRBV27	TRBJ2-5	TGTGCCAGCAGTTTTAATCCCCCGGAGACCCAGTACTTC	CASSFNPPETQYF
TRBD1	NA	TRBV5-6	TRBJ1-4	TGTGCCACCTCAGGGGGGCCTAATGAAAAACTGTTTTTT	CATSGGPNEKLFF
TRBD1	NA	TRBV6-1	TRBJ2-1	TGTGCCAGCAGCGCCCAGGGGGACTACAATGAGCAGTTCTTC	CASSAQGDYNEQFF
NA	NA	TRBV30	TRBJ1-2	TGTGCCACAGTAATCGGCACCGGCTATGGCTACACCTTC	CATVIGTGYGYTF
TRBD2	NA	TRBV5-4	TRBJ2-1	TGTGCCAGCAGCTTTCGGGGGGGCTATGTTGATGAGCAGTTCTTC	CASSFRGGYVDEQFF
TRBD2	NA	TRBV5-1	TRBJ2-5	TGCGCCAGCAGCTTGGTGGTACTAGCGGGGGGACAAGAGACCCAGTACTTC	CASSLVVLAGGQETQYF
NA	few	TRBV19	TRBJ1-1	TGTGCCAGTAACTTCGGAGGAGGGAGCACTGAAGCTTTCTTT	CASNFGGGSTEAFF
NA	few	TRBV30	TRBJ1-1	TGTGCCTGGAAACAGGTTCACACTGAAGCTTTCTTT	CAWKQVHTEAFF
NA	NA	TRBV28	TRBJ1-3	TGTGCCAGCACCCGCCCAGGGGTCCGGAACACCATATATTTT	CASTRPGVRNTIYF
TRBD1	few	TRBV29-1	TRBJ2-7	TGCAGCGTAAGACAGGGGGGCGACGAGCAGTACTTC	CSVRQGGDEQYF
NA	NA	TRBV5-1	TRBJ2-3	TGCGCCAGCAGCTTGGGGGTAACGAATAATGGGCGGGGTACGCAGTATTTT	CASSLGVTNNGRGTQYF
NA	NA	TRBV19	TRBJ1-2	TGTGCCAGTAGTAGAGAGTCGTCCCGTAACTATGGCTACACCTTC	CASSRESSRNYGYTF
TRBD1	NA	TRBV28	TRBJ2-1	TGTGCCAGCAGTTTCGCGACAGGGACCCCCAGCAATGAGCAGTTCTTC	CASSFATGTPSNEQFF
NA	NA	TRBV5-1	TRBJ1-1	TGCGCCAGCAGCGGGACTATGGGGACCAGGTCGGGCACTGAAGCTTTCTTT	CASSGTMGTRSGTEAFF
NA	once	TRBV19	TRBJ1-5	TGTGCCAGTACCCCAGGTAGCAATCAGCCCCAGCATTTT	CASTPGSNQPQHF
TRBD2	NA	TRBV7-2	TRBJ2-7	TGTGCCAGCAGCTTAGATGGCGGGGGGGCCTCCTACGAGCAGTACTTC	CASSLDGGGASYEQYF
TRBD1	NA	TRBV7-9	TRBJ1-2	TGTGCCAGCAGCCCCCTGGGACAGAACTATGGCTACACCTTC	CASSPLGQNYGYTF
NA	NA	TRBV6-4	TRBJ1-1	TGTGCCAGCAGCGAGGAAGGCCTGAACACTGAAGCTTTCTTT	CASSEEGLNTEAFF
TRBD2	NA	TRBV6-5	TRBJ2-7	TGTGCCAGCACCCAACGAGCGGGGGGTTTGTTGGAGCAGTACTTC	CASTQRAGGLLEQYF
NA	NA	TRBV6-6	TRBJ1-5	TGTGCCAGCGGGGGGACGGATCAGCCCCAGCATTTT	CASGGTDQPQHF
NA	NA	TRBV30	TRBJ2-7	TGTGCCTGGAAACAGAACTCCTACGAGCAGTACTTC	CAWKQNSYEQYF
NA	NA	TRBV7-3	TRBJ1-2	TGTGCCAGCAGCTCTCATCCAGGGAACGGGTATGGCTACACCTTC	CASSSHPGNGYGYTF
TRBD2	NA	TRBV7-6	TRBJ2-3	TGTGCCAGCAGCCTTGTGGGTCTAGCGGGGGATGGGAATACGCAGTATTTT	CASSLVGLAGDGNTQYF
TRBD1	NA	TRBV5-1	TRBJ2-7	TGCGCCAGCAGCGAGGACAGGTATTTTTTCTACGAGCAGTACTTC	CASSEDRYFFYEQYF
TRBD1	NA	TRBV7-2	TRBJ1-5	TGTGCCAGCAACCTCTGGACAGGGATCAATCAGCCCCAGCATTTT	CASNLWTGINQPQHF
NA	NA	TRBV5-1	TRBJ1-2	TGCGCCAGCAGCTCGGATGGGGGGTATGGCTACACCTTC	CASSSDGGYGYTF
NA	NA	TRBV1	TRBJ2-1	TGCACCAGCAGCCACGGACTAGCGGGGGGGCCGTACAATGAGCAGTTCTTC	CTSSHGLAGGPYNEQFF
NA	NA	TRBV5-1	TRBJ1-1	TGCGCCAGCAGAATCGGCCCGACTAGCACTGAAGCTTTCTTT	CASRIGPTSTEAFF
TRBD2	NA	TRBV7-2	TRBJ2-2	TGTGCCAGCAGCTTAACCGGGGGGGCCGGGGAGCTGTTTTTT	CASSLTGGAGELFF
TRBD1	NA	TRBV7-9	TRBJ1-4	TGTGCCAGCAGCACGGGACAGGGCGGGGCAACTAATGAAAAACTGTTTTTT	CASSTGQGGATNEKLFF
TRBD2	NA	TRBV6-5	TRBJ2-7	TGTGCCAGCAGACAAATGGGCCAGCGGGGTAACGAGCAGTACTTC	CASRQMGQRGNEQYF
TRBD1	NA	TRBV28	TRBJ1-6	TGTGCCAGCAACCAAGACAGGGGGTCTCTTTCACCCCTCCACTTT	CASNQDRGSLSPLHF
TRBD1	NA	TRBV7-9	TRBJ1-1	TGTGCCAGCAGCTTTACAGGGGTCACTGAAGCTTTCTTT	CASSFTGVTEAFF
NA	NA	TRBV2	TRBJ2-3	TGTGCCAGCAGGTCACAGGCGATCCGCACAGATACGCAGTATTTT	CASRSQAIRTDTQYF